Below, 30 T cell receptor beta chains from the same sample are listed, as sequenced in a study of blood T cells in healthy people across ages. Next came a second PCR, run for about 6 to 12 cycles, which used a sample-barcoded 5' primer along with a J-beta primer mix. MiXCR, run by TCRdb on the 5' RACE reads, gives a single entry per CDR3 protein. The sample lists roughly 2 million distinct CDR3 sequences, 40% to 55% occurring once. The sample consisted of blood. These receptors were taken from a woman in her forties in good health.

This clonotype has just a few counts. CDR3 in DNA: TGTGCCACCAGCAGAGATAGCGGGGCGCACAATGAGCAGTTCTTC. It specifies CATSRDSGAHNEQFF. The chain links TRBV15 to TRBJ2-1; 8 bases map to TRBD2. V was pared by 0 bases and J by 5 bases, with 3 bases of the junction left unmatched. This CDR3 comprises 15 residues. The V gene's germline CDR1 is LNHNV and CDR2 YYDKDF (reference sequence).

The chain is built from TRBV6-1 and TRBJ2-5, with unresolved D. The germline CDR1 and CDR2 sequences are MNHNS and SASEGT. V was cut by 3 bases and J by 11 bases, with 19 bases left in between. The CDR3 spans 14 residues. The CDR3 region is CASSEASSYNEQYF. In DNA, the CDR3 is TGTGCCAGCAGTGAGGCCAGTTCCTACAATGAGCAGTACTTC.

V and J are TRBV6-5 and TRBJ1-4; tentatively, D is TRBD1 (6 bases). V was pared by 8 bases and J by 7 bases, with 23 bases between. CDR3 size: 16 residues. Germline CDR1 MNHEY, CDR2 SVGAGI. As DNA, the CDR3 is TGTGCCAGCTCGTCCTCTAGCGGGACATTCCGTGAAAAACTGTTTTTT. Translated, it gives CASSSSSGTFREKLFF.

The genes are TRBV20-1 and TRBJ2-3; 8 bases line up with TRBD2. CDR3 length: 15 amino acids. Germline values: CDR1 DFQATT, CDR2 SNEGSKA (reference sequence). Trimming cost V 6 bases and J 0 bases; bases outside gene matches: 8. The CDR3 sequence: CSANLRGVSTDTQYF. For the CDR3, the DNA is TGCAGTGCCAACCTGCGGGGGGTTAGCACAGATACGCAGTATTTT.

In its sample, this clonotype was seen once. V and J are TRBV3-1 and TRBJ2-3; perhaps TRBD1 as D (5 bases). The CDR3 sequence is 16 residues long. Germline CDR1 and CDR2: LGHDT and YNNKEL (reference sequence). Trimming stripped 3 bases from V and 3 bases from J, with 16 bases between. This CDR3 reads CASSQIDPGMTDTQYF. CDR3 nucleotide sequence: TGTGCCAGCAGCCAGATCGATCCAGGGATGACAGATACGCAGTATTTT.

The chain recombines TRBV7-2 with TRBJ1-5; TRBD1 might be the D (5 bases). CDR3 size: 15 residues. V was trimmed by 1 base and J by 7 bases, leaving 14 bases between them. Germline V CDR1 and CDR2: SGHTA, FQGNSA. CDR3 bases: TGTGCCAGCAGCTTAGACGGCAGGGTAGAACAGCCCCAGCATTTT. It encodes CASSLDGRVEQPQHF.

There are a few counts of this clonotype. The rearrangement joins TRBV4-3 to TRBJ1-6; TRBD1 might be the D (6 bases). The ends were cut back, 3 bases at V and 7 bases at J, with 19 bases in the middle. The CDR3 runs 17 residues. The germline gives CDR1 LGHNA, CDR2 YSLEER. The DNA of the CDR3 is TGCGCCAGCAGCCAGGGGGGACACGGGGCTTGGAATTCACCCCTCCACTTT. This translates into CASSQGGHGAWNSPLHF.

This clonotype was detected once. The junction departs from the called germline gene at one end, perhaps through a read error. The chain employs TRBV7-7 and TRBJ1-6; D is undetermined. Germline CDR1 is SSHAT and CDR2 is FNYEAQ (reference sequence). This CDR3 comprises 13 residues. The CDR3 DNA is TGTGCTAGCAGCTACGACACCCAATCACCCCTCCACTTT. It yields the protein CASSYDTQSPLHF.

The chain uses TRBV6-2 or TRBV6-3 and TRBJ2-4; 8 bases are a match to TRBD2. Trimming at V came to 9 bases and at J to 0 bases, leaving 7 bases not matched to a gene. CDR3 length: 15 amino acids. CDR1 MNHEY and CDR2 SVGEGT come from the germline V gene. The CDR3 sequence: CASWEAGAAKNIQYF. CDR3 nucleotides: TGTGCCAGTTGGGAAGCGGGAGCAGCCAAAAACATTCAGTACTTC.

This clonotype was seen a handful of times. This rearrangement joins TRBV4-1 to TRBJ2-4; D might be TRBD2 (5 bases). The V and J ends lost 3 bases and 2 bases respectively, with 14 bases between them. This CDR3 has 16 residues. CDR1 and CDR2 (germline): MGHRA, YSYEKL. This CDR3 reads CASSQGHEGSKNIQYF. CDR3 sequence (DNA): TGCGCCAGCAGCCAGGGCCACGAGGGCTCCAAAAACATTCAGTACTTC.

This chain uses TRBV28 with TRBJ2-1; possible D gene TRBD1, 5 bases. The V end lost 5 bases, the J end lost 9 bases, and 20 bases lay between the germline ends. The CDR3 totals 15 residues. Germline loops: CDR1 MDHEN, CDR2 SYDVKM. This CDR3 reads CASSGATRSDTEQFF. Here the CDR3 DNA reads TGTGCCAGCAGTGGGGCAACCAGATCAGACACTGAGCAGTTCTTC.

CDR3: CASSSWTGSYGYTF. CDR3 coding DNA: TGTGCCAGCAGTTCATGGACAGGGTCGTATGGCTACACCTTC. V gene TRBV7-6 combines with J gene TRBJ1-2; 8 bases are shared with TRBD1. The ends lost 6 bases at V and 5 bases at J; junction bases unmatched: 8. CDR1 and CDR2 (germline): SGHVS, FNYEAQ. The CDR3 consists of 14 residues.

The chain joins TRBV28 to TRBJ2-7; 8 bases match TRBD1. The length of the CDR3 is 16 residues. After removal of 3 bases from V and 4 bases from J, the junction contained 11 bases not matched to a gene. CDR1 and CDR2 from the germline V gene are MDHEN and SYDVKM. The CDR3 DNA reads TGTGCCAGCAGTTTTGGAGGGGGACAGGCTCCTTACGAGCAGTACTTC. This gives the protein CASSFGGGQAPYEQYF.

The chain has TRBV27 and TRBJ1-5; no firm D call. Looked up from germline, CDR1 is MNHEY and CDR2 is SMNVEV (reference sequence). The CDR3 is made up of 17 amino acids. Between the trimmed V and J ends, which lost 4 bases and 6 bases, there was a span of 22 bases. CDR3 DNA sequence: TGTGCCAGCAGTTCCCAAGGATCGGGCGACCGGGGTCAGCCCCAGCATTTT. Amino acid sequence: CASSSQGSGDRGQPQHF.

This clonotype has more than one count but fewer than ten. V gene TRBV6-1 combines with J gene TRBJ2-3; 8 nucleotides agree with TRBD1. The CDR3 is 16 residues long. The J segment lost 2 bases and the V segment lost 4 bases, leaving 8 bases of the junction unmatched. Germline V lookup: CDR1 MNHNS, CDR2 SASEGT. The CDR3 region has the DNA TGTGCCAGCAGTGGAGCGACAGGGGACTTCACAGATACGCAGTATTTT. Its protein product is CASSGATGDFTDTQYF.

This clonotype showed up just a few times. The V and J genes are TRBV29-1 and TRBJ2-7; 7 bases match TRBD1. CDR1 is SQVTM, CDR2 ANQGSEA, per germline. V shed 4 bases and J 6 bases; nucleotides not matched to a gene: 9. The CDR3 is 13 amino acids. The DNA of the CDR3 is TGCAGCGTTGCGGTCACAGGGGCGGGCGAGCAGTACTTC. This sequence encodes CSVAVTGAGEQYF.

The genes are TRBV28 and TRBJ1-2, with D uncertain. V lost 11 bases, J lost 0 bases, and 10 bases lay in between. In germline, CDR1 is MDHEN, CDR2 SYDVKM. CDR3 length equals 12 residues. CDR3 residues: CACVTANYGYTF. DNA for the CDR3: TGTGCCTGTGTTACAGCTAACTATGGCTACACCTTC.

The rearrangement uses TRBV29-1 and TRBJ2-3; 10 bases line up with TRBD2. V gave up 6 bases and J gave up 4 bases; unmatched junction bases: 10. CDR1 and CDR2 from the germline V gene are SQVTM and ANQGSEA. The CDR3 has 15 residues. Here the CDR3 reads CSVVRSGGASDTQYF. The CDR3 DNA sequence: TGCAGCGTCGTTAGGAGCGGGGGGGCTTCAGATACGCAGTATTTT.

The chain joins TRBV11-1 to TRBJ2-4; D might be TRBD1 (7 bases). The J call may not be correct, given that the DNA end is closer to TRBJ2-7. CDR3 length: 15 amino acids. CDR1 and CDR2 (germline): SGHAT, FQDESV (reference sequence). CDR3 DNA sequence: TGTGCCAGCAGCTCCCGAGGTACGCAGGGGGGCGAGCAGTACTTC. It is translated as CASSSRGTQGGEQYF.

This rearrangement joins TRBV6-5 to TRBJ2-7; TRBD2 agrees at 8 bases. J gave up 4 bases and V 5 bases, and 13 bases lay outside the gene matches. This CDR3 is 16 amino acids long. In germline, CDR1 is MNHEY, CDR2 SVGAGI. CDR3 coding DNA: TGTGCCAGCAGTCACCAAAATTCGGGGGGGCCTTACGAGCAGTACTTC. As protein: CASSHQNSGGPYEQYF.

This clonotype was seen more than once but under ten times. This rearrangement joins TRBV6-5 to TRBJ2-7, with TRBD2 matching 8 bases. Per germline, CDR1 MNHEY and CDR2 SVGAGI. The J segment lost 3 bases and the V segment lost 0 bases, leaving 4 bases of the junction unmatched. The CDR3 is 15 amino acids. The CDR3 bases are TGTGCCAGCAGTTACTCGGCGGGGGGCCTCTACGAGCAGTACTTC. Encoded protein: CASSYSAGGLYEQYF.

This clonotype was counted between two and nine times. The V call is TRBV7-9, the J call TRBJ1-5; D gene unclear. Germline loops: CDR1 SEHNR, CDR2 FQNEAQ (reference sequence). This CDR3 is built from 18 residues. V was shortened by 5 bases and J by 4 bases, with 24 bases between the two germline ends. CDR3 bases: TGTGCCAGCAGCCACGAAACGGGTCGGACTGTGGGTAATCAGCCCCAGCATTTT. Amino acid sequence: CASSHETGRTVGNQPQHF.

This clonotype has just a few counts. The J gene is TRBJ1-2, the V gene TRBV28; TRBD1 is a possible D gene (6 bases). With 5 bases removed from V and 1 base from J, the gap between germline ends came to 23 bases. This CDR3 has 18 amino acids. CDR1 and CDR2 (germline): MDHEN, SYDVKM. The CDR3 reads CASSPPEGGHAYNYGYTF. The CDR3 DNA sequence: TGTGCCAGCAGTCCTCCGGAGGGGGGACATGCCTATAACTATGGCTACACCTTC.

This clonotype turned up a few times. The chain combines TRBV5-1 with TRBJ2-1; D possibly uses TRBD1 or TRBD2 (5 bases each). The CDR3 runs 16 residues. The germline CDR1 and CDR2 sequences are SGHRS and YFSETQ. The ends were cut back, 5 bases at V and 8 bases at J, with 23 bases in the middle. The CDR3 loop reads CASSLTGTNTRDEQFF. The CDR3 region has the DNA TGCGCCAGCAGTTTAACCGGGACCAATACTAGGGATGAGCAGTTCTTC.

The chain employs TRBV6-6 and TRBJ1-5, with TRBD1 matching over 11 bases. Germline V lookup: CDR1 MNHNY, CDR2 SVGAGI (reference sequence). V shed 11 bases and J 5 bases; nucleotides not matched to a gene: 5. There are 13 residues in the CDR3. CDR3 nucleotides: TGTGCCGGGACAGGGGGTGCTTATCAGCCCCAGCATTTT. Translating it yields CAGTGGAYQPQHF.

In DNA form, the CDR3 reads TGTGCCAGCAGCTGGGGGACAGCAGCAGGGTCTGGGGCCAACGTCCTGACTTTC. This gives the protein CASSWGTAAGSGANVLTF. The chain is built from TRBV5-6 and TRBJ2-6; 7 positions agree with TRBD1. The CDR3 runs to 18 residues. In germline, CDR1 is SGHDT, CDR2 YYEEEE. J lost 1 base, V lost 3 bases, and 10 bases had no gene match.

This clonotype was seen just once. This sequence joins TRBV6-5 and TRBJ2-7; a possible D gene is TRBD2 (6 bases). V gave up 5 bases and J gave up 7 bases, with 15 bases separating them. Germline values: CDR1 MNHEY, CDR2 SVGAGI. The CDR3 runs to 13 residues. CDR3 loop: CASSAGLTGEQYF. CDR3 DNA: TGTGCCAGCAGTGCTGGACTAACGGGTGAGCAGTACTTC.

This chain connects TRBV4-3 to TRBJ2-4, with 9 bases matching TRBD2. The J call could be wrong; TRBJ2-7 is a better fit for the DNA end. CDR3 length equals 19 residues. In germline, CDR1 is LGHNA, CDR2 YSLEER. CDR3 protein: CASSQERGPLSGGIYEQYF. The CDR3 DNA is TGCGCCAGCAGCCAAGAAAGGGGCCCCCTTAGCGGGGGAATCTACGAGCAGTACTTC.

This clonotype has more than one count but fewer than ten. J is TRBJ2-1 and V is TRBV29-1; a possible D gene is TRBD2 (6 bases). There are 17 residues in the CDR3. In germline, CDR1 is SQVTM, CDR2 ANQGSEA. With 1 base removed from V and 3 bases from J, the gap between germline ends came to 19 bases. The CDR3 is CSVEGVIRRGVYNEQFF. CDR3 DNA: TGCAGCGTTGAAGGGGTGATCCGACGCGGGGTCTACAATGAGCAGTTCTTC.

This chain connects TRBV7-2 to TRBJ1-2; weak D call: TRBD1 (6 bases). The CDR3 loop spans 15 amino acids. Deletions cut 0 bases from V and 6 bases from J, with 14 bases between. CDR1 and CDR2 (germline): SGHTA, FQGNSA. The CDR3 region is CASSLAVGAPDGYTF. CDR3 sequence (DNA): TGTGCCAGCAGCTTAGCTGTGGGGGCGCCGGATGGCTACACCTTC.